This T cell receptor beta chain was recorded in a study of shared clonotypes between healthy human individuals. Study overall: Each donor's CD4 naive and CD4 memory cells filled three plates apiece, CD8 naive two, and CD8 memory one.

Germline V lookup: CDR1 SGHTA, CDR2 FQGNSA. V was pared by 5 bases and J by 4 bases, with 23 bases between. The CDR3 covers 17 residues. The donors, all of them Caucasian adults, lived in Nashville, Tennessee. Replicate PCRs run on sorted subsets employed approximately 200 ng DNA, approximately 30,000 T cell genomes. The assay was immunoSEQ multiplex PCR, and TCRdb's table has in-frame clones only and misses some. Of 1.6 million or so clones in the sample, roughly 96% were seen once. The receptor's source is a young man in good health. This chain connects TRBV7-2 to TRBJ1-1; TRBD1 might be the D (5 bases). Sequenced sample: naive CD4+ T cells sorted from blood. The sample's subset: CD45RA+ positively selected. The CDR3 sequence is CASSIDNSRIRVTEAFF. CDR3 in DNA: TGTGCCAGCAGCATAGACAACTCCCGGATCAGGGTCACTGAAGCTTTCTTT.